The entry that follows covers one TCR beta chain sequence. The germline V gene encodes CDR1 MNHEY and CDR2 SVGEGT. Trimming cost V 3 bases and J 6 bases; bases outside gene matches: 11. The CDR3 consists of 17 residues. This entry comes from a study of blood T cell repertoires in COVID-19. About the study: Both acute and convalescent COVID-19 samples were obtained from the United States, Italy and Spain. From T cells, B-cell-depleted T cells, or PBMCs came the material, which was cDNA or gDNA.

Sequencing used immunoSEQ multiplex PCR; TCRdb keeps in-frame clones, though not all of them. The table has under 300,000 clones, roughly 88% seen once; the top ten hold 2% to 2.5%. This receptor was taken from a woman in her forties who had recovered from COVID-19. The sequencing sample was made of peripheral blood. This chain links TRBV6-2 or TRBV6-3 with TRBJ2-2; 9 bases map to TRBD2. The CDR3 loop is CASSYSYVAGVSGELFF. The DNA for the CDR3 is TGTGCCAGCAGTTATTCTTATGTAGCGGGAGTCTCCGGGGAGCTGTTTTTT.